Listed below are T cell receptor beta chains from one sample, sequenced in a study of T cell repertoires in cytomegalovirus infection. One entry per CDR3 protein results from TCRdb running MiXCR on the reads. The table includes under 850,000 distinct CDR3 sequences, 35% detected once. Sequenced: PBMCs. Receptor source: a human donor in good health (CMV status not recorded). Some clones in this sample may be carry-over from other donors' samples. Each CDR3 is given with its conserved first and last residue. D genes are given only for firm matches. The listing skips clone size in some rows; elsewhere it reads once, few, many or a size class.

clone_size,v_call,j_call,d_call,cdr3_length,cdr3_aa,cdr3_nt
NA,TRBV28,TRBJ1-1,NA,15,CASSSPRSTNTEAFF,TGTGCCAGCAGTTCCCCCCGGTCCACGAACACTGAAGCTTTCTTT
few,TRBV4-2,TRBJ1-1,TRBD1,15,CASSRYRGRLTEAFF,TGTGCCAGCAGCCGGTACAGGGGGCGTCTCACTGAAGCTTTCTTT
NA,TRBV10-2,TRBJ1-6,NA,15,CASSEDRNFLSPLHF,TGCGCCAGCAGTGAGGACAGAAATTTTCTTTCACCCCTCCACTTT
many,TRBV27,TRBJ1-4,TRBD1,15,CASSPRDSFNEKLFF,TGTGCCAGCAGTCCCAGGGACAGTTTTAATGAAAAACTGTTTTTT
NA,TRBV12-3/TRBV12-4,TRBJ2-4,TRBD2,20,CASSRGDVVLRGGTKNIQYF,TGTGCCAGCAGTAGAGGGGACGTGGTCTTAAGGGGAGGGACCAAAAACATTCAGTACTTC
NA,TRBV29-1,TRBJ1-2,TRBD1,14,CSVRLDTGDYGYTF,TGCAGCGTTCGCCTGGACACAGGGGACTATGGCTACACCTTC
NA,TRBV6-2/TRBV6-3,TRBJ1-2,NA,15,CASSYSAGWDIGYTF,TGTGCCAGCAGTTACAGCGCAGGGTGGGATATTGGCTACACCTTC
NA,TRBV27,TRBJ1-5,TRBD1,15,CASSFLGQGSQPQHF,TGTGCCAGCAGTTTCCTTGGACAGGGCTCTCAGCCCCAGCATTTT
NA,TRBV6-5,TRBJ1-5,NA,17,CASSSYGRRGSNQPQHF,TGTGCCAGCAGTTCCTACGGGAGGCGGGGGAGCAATCAGCCCCAGCATTTT
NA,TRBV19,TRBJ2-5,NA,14,CASSPTRGPETQYF,TGTGCCAGTAGTCCCACCCGGGGCCCAGAGACCCAGTACTTC
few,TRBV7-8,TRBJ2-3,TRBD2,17,CASSLGTSGRPRDTQYF,TGTGCCAGCAGCTTAGGGACTAGCGGGAGGCCCCGAGATACGCAGTATTTT
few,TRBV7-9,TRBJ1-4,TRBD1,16,CASSLGGTVANEKLFF,TGTGCCAGCAGCCTCGGTGGGACAGTAGCTAATGAAAAACTGTTTTTT
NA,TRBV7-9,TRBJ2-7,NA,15,CASSPPGGNSYEQYF,TGTGCCAGCAGCCCCCCCGGCGGAAACTCCTACGAGCAGTACTTC
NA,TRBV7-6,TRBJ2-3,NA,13,CASSTGSGPIVHF,TGTGCCAGCAGCACAGGTTCGGGCCCCATAGTACATTTT
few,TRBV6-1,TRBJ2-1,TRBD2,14,CASKPAGGGNEQFF,TGTGCCAGCAAGCCGGCCGGGGGGGGGAATGAGCAGTTCTTC
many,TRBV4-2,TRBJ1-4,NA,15,CASSQDGQSNEKLFF,TGTGCCAGCAGCCAGGACGGACAGTCTAATGAAAAACTGTTTTTT
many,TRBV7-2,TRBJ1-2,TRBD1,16,CASSHPTGVGNYGYTF,TGTGCCAGCAGCCATCCGACAGGGGTGGGTAACTATGGCTACACCTTC
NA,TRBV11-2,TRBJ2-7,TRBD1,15,CASSPNRDSSYEQYF,TGTGCCAGCAGTCCTAACCGGGACAGCTCCTACGAGCAGTACTTC
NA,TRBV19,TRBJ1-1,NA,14,CASSMGIANTEAFF,TGTGCCAGTAGTATGGGGATTGCAAACACTGAAGCTTTCTTT
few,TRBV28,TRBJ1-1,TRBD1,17,CASSPPSTGVGNTEAFF,TGTGCCAGCAGTCCACCCTCGACAGGGGTGGGAAACACTGAAGCTTTCTTT
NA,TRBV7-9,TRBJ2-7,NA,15,CASSSGVWYGYEQYF,TGTGCCAGCAGTTCCGGGGTATGGTACGGCTACGAGCAGTACTTC
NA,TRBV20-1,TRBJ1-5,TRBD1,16,CSASESGTGGRQPQHF,TGCAGTGCTAGCGAATCCGGGACAGGGGGAAGGCAGCCCCAGCATTTT
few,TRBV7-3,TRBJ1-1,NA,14,CASSAHSLSTEAFF,TGTGCCAGCAGCGCACATTCGCTGAGCACTGAAGCTTTCTTT
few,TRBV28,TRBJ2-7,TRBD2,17,CASLVSGRTTGRGEQYF,TGTGCCAGCTTGGTTAGCGGGAGAACCACAGGGAGGGGCGAGCAGTACTTC
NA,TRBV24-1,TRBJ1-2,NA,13,CATSDTGRGGYTF,TGTGCCACCAGTGATACAGGTCGCGGAGGCTACACCTTC
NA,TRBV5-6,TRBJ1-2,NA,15,CASSLAWEESYGYTF,TGTGCCAGCAGCTTGGCCTGGGAAGAGAGCTATGGCTACACCTTC
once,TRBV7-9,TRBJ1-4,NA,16,CASSSIQGQGEEKLFF,TGTGCCAGCAGCTCGATACAAGGGCAGGGCGAGGAAAAACTGTTTTTT
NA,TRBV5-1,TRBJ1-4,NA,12,CASMAENEKLFF,TGCGCCAGCATGGCGGAGAATGAAAAACTGTTTTTT
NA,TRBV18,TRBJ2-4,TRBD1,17,CASSPTGTALAKNIQYF,TGTGCCAGCTCACCAACCGGGACAGCTCTAGCCAAAAACATTCAGTACTTC
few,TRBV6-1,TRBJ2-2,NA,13,CASLSWDTGELFF,TGTGCCAGCCTAAGTTGGGACACCGGGGAGCTGTTTTTT
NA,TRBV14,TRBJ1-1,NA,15,CASSHLIQGNTEAFF,TGTGCCAGCAGCCACCTCATACAGGGGAACACTGAAGCTTTCTTT
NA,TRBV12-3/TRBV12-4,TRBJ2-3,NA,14,CASSSGYYTDTQYF,TGTGCCAGCAGTTCGGGATATTACACAGATACGCAGTATTTT
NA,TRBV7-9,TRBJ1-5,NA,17,CASSSEDAWGSNQPQHF,TGTGCCAGCAGCTCCGAAGATGCCTGGGGGAGCAATCAGCCCCAGCATTTT
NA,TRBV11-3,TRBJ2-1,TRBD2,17,CASSLESGGTSYNEQFF,TGTGCCAGCAGCTTAGAATCCGGGGGGACCTCCTACAATGAGCAGTTCTTC
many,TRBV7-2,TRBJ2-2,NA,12,CASSPQGGWLFF,TGTGCCAGCAGCCCGCAGGGGGGGTGGCTGTTTTTT
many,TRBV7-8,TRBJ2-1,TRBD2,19,CASSLALGVAGGTYNEQFF,TGTGCCAGCAGCTTAGCGCTGGGGGTAGCGGGGGGGACCTACAATGAGCAGTTCTTC
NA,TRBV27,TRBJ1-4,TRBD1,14,CASSLDRKGRKLFF,TGTGCCAGCAGTTTGGACAGGAAGGGCCGGAAACTGTTTTTT
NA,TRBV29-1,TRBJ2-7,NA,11,CSVEGAYEQYF,TGCAGCGTTGAGGGTGCTTACGAGCAGTACTTC
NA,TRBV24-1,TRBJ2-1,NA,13,CATSGSGIDEQFF,TGTGCCACCAGTGGATCAGGGATCGATGAGCAGTTCTTC
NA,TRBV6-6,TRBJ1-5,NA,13,CASSYAAYQPQHF,TGTGCCAGCAGTTACGCAGCCTATCAGCCCCAGCATTTT
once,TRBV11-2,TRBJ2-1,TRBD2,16,CASSKLPGLAVNEQFF,TGTGCCAGCAGCAAGTTACCGGGACTAGCGGTGAATGAGCAGTTCTTC
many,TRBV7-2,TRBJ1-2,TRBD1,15,CASSPGGTASYGYTF,TGTGCCAGCAGCCCGGGAGGGACAGCCTCGTATGGCTACACCTTC
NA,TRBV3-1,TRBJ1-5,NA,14,CASSQRGSNQPQHF,TGTGCCAGCAGCCAAAGAGGTAGCAATCAGCCCCAGCATTTT
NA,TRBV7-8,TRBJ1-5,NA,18,CASSLGTTGAQVNQPQHF,TGTGCCAGCAGCTTAGGCACGACGGGGGCACAGGTGAATCAGCCCCAGCATTTT
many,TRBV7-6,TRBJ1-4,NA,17,CASSLYRVSGGNEKLFF,TGTGCCAGCAGCTTATATCGTGTCTCCGGGGGTAATGAAAAACTGTTTTTT
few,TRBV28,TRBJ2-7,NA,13,CASSSGFRKEQYF,TGTGCCAGCAGTTCCGGCTTTCGCAAGGAGCAGTACTTC
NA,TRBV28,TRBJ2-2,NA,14,CASRTGTGWGELFF,TGTGCCAGCAGGACAGGCACAGGCTGGGGGGAGCTGTTTTTT
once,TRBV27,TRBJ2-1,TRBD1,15,CASSGLQTGDNEQFF,TGTGCCAGCAGTGGACTGCAGACAGGGGATAATGAGCAGTTCTTC
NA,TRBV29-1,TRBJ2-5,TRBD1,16,CSVDGTETSYLETQYF,TGCAGCGTTGACGGGACAGAAACTTCGTACCTGGAGACCCAGTACTTC
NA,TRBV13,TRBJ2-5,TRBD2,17,CASSLSGRAGSVETQYF,TGTGCCAGCAGCTTGAGCGGGAGGGCCGGGTCTGTAGAGACCCAGTACTTC
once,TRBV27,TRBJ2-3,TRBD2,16,CASSAITSGGSDTQYF,TGTGCCAGCAGTGCAATTACTAGCGGGGGTTCGGATACGCAGTATTTT